The present TCR beta chain was sequenced within a study of blood T cell repertoires in COVID-19. This clone showed up just once. The CDR3 contains 15 residues. Germline assignment: CDR1 SGHTS and CDR2 YDEGEE. The V and J ends lost 4 bases and 11 bases, in that order; junction bases with no gene match: 15. The method was immunoSEQ multiplex PCR; TCRdb's version includes in-frame clones alone and lacks a portion of them. The sample holds tens of thousands of clones; over 75% are singletons and the top ten take roughly 1.2%. J is TRBJ2-3 and V is TRBV5-8; 8 nucleotides match TRBD2. Sequencing used peripheral blood. The sequence was collected from a woman in her sixties with acute or convalescent COVID-19. The DNA of the CDR3 is TGTGCCAGCAGCCTCCTAGCGATCGCGGGAGGACGGCAGTATTTT. Translated: CASSLLAIAGGRQYF. Drawing the rest from reference TRBV5-8 and TRBJ2-3, the complete variable domain is EAGVTQSPTHLIKTRGQQATLRCSPISGHTSVYWYQQALGLGLQFLLWYDEGEERNRGNFPPRFSGRQFPNYSSELNVNALELEDSALYLCASSLLAIAGGRQYFGPGTRLTVL.